A selection of T cell receptor beta chains follows, all from one sample in a study of blood T cell repertoires in COVID-19. Clones were sequenced by immunoSEQ multiplex PCR, and TCRdb holds only the in-frame ones, with some missing. The sample includes around 9,900 clones, roughly 79% of them seen just once. Material: peripheral blood. Receptors were obtained from a human donor in a cohort sampled during active COVID-19. Both conserved end residues are part of each CDR3. D genes are given only for firm matches. Size values are once, few and many counts, or a class for expanded clones, and some rows have none.

v_call: TRBV6-5
clone_size: .
d_call: .
j_call: TRBJ1-1
cdr3_aa: CASKSQGYTEAFF
cdr3_nt: TGTGCCAGCAAATCTCAGGGGTACACTGAAGCTTTCTTT

v_call: TRBV3-1/TRBV3-2
clone_size: .
d_call: TRBD2
j_call: TRBJ2-5
cdr3_aa: CASSQSSGGQETQYF
cdr3_nt: TGTGCCAGCAGCCAGTCTAGCGGGGGCCAAGAGACCCAGTACTTC

v_call: TRBV7-3
clone_size: .
d_call: TRBD1
j_call: TRBJ2-5
cdr3_aa: CASSPTGVETQYF
cdr3_nt: TGTGCCAGCAGCCCCACAGGGGTAGAGACCCAGTACTTC

v_call: TRBV6-5
clone_size: .
d_call: TRBD1
j_call: TRBJ2-7
cdr3_aa: CASSSGGQGSGEQYF
cdr3_nt: TGTGCCAGCAGTTCCGGGGGACAGGGGTCCGGGGAGCAGTACTTC

v_call: TRBV7-2
clone_size: .
d_call: TRBD1
j_call: TRBJ2-5
cdr3_aa: CASSNRGPFETQYF
cdr3_nt: TGTGCCAGCAGCAATAGGGGGCCGTTTGAGACCCAGTACTTC

v_call: TRBV6-2/TRBV6-3
clone_size: few
d_call: TRBD2
j_call: TRBJ2-2
cdr3_aa: CASSGRGGELFF
cdr3_nt: TGTGCCAGCAGTGGGAGGGGTGGCGAGCTGTTTTTT

v_call: TRBV5-1
clone_size: .
d_call: .
j_call: TRBJ2-3
cdr3_aa: CASSLGSGGTDTQYF
cdr3_nt: TGCGCCAGCAGCTTGGGTAGCGGAGGCACAGATACGCAGTATTTT

v_call: TRBV12-5
clone_size: .
d_call: TRBD1
j_call: TRBJ2-7
cdr3_aa: CASGLAQNRTGQGEPDYEQYF
cdr3_nt: TGTGCTAGTGGTTTGGCCCAAAACCGAACGGGACAGGGGGAGCCCGACTACGAGCAGTACTTC

v_call: TRBV19
clone_size: .
d_call: .
j_call: TRBJ1-5
cdr3_aa: CASSTQGISNQPQHF
cdr3_nt: TGTGCCAGTAGCACACAGGGTATAAGCAATCAGCCCCAGCATTTT

v_call: TRBV5-4
clone_size: .
d_call: .
j_call: TRBJ1-3
cdr3_aa: CASTDEATASGNTIYF
cdr3_nt: TGTGCCAGCACCGATGAGGCGACTGCCTCTGGAAACACCATATATTTT

v_call: TRBV7-8
clone_size: .
d_call: TRBD1
j_call: TRBJ1-5
cdr3_aa: CASSLDGTAYQPQHF
cdr3_nt: TGTGCCAGCAGCTTAGATGGGACAGCCTATCAGCCCCAGCATTTT

v_call: TRBV2
clone_size: .
d_call: .
j_call: TRBJ2-7
cdr3_aa: CASRNGAGPYEQYF
cdr3_nt: TGTGCCAGCAGGAACGGGGCGGGGCCCTACGAGCAGTACTTC

v_call: TRBV5-1
clone_size: .
d_call: TRBD2
j_call: TRBJ2-7
cdr3_aa: CASSTTRTSAEQYF
cdr3_nt: TGCGCCAGCAGCACAACACGGACTAGCGCCGAGCAGTACTTC

v_call: TRBV2
clone_size: .
d_call: .
j_call: TRBJ2-7
cdr3_aa: CASSVGGRYEQYF
cdr3_nt: TGTGCCAGCAGTGTCGGAGGTAGATACGAGCAGTACTTC

v_call: TRBV2
clone_size: few
d_call: TRBD1
j_call: TRBJ1-6
cdr3_aa: CASSTGGSYNSPLHF
cdr3_nt: TGTGCCAGCAGTACAGGGGGCTCCTATAATTCACCCCTCCACTTT

v_call: TRBV15
clone_size: .
d_call: TRBD1
j_call: TRBJ2-3
cdr3_aa: CATSRASGGLADTQYF
cdr3_nt: TGTGCCACCAGCAGAGCCTCAGGGGGCTTAGCAGATACGCAGTATTTT

v_call: TRBV30
clone_size: few
d_call: TRBD2
j_call: TRBJ2-7
cdr3_aa: CAWVTSGGDEQYF
cdr3_nt: TGTGCCTGGGTGACTAGCGGAGGTGACGAGCAGTACTTC

v_call: TRBV15
clone_size: .
d_call: .
j_call: TRBJ2-7
cdr3_aa: CATSRDSPGDHEQYF
cdr3_nt: TGTGCCACCAGCAGAGATTCACCAGGTGACCACGAGCAGTACTTC

v_call: TRBV25-1
clone_size: .
d_call: .
j_call: TRBJ2-7
cdr3_aa: CASRDSSYEQYF
cdr3_nt: TGTGCCAGCAGGGACAGCTCCTACGAGCAGTACTTC

v_call: TRBV7-9
clone_size: .
d_call: TRBD1
j_call: TRBJ1-1
cdr3_aa: CASSPNRGRSEAFF
cdr3_nt: TGTGCCAGCAGCCCCAACAGGGGGCGGTCTGAAGCTTTCTTT

v_call: TRBV7-8
clone_size: .
d_call: TRBD1
j_call: TRBJ1-6
cdr3_aa: CASSLQLTGTSPLHF
cdr3_nt: TGTGCCAGCAGCCTCCAATTGACAGGGACTTCACCCCTCCACTTT

v_call: TRBV6-6
clone_size: .
d_call: .
j_call: TRBJ1-4
cdr3_aa: CASSYTKGATNEKLFF
cdr3_nt: TGTGCCAGCAGTTACACCAAAGGGGCAACTAATGAAAAACTGTTTTTT

v_call: TRBV6-6
clone_size: .
d_call: TRBD2
j_call: TRBJ2-5
cdr3_aa: CASSYLGGGTRETQYF
cdr3_nt: TGTGCCAGCAGTTACTTGGGGGGGGGAACCCGGGAGACCCAGTACTTC

v_call: TRBV28
clone_size: .
d_call: .
j_call: TRBJ2-1
cdr3_aa: CASSLGRGTTNEQFF
cdr3_nt: TGTGCCAGCAGTTTAGGCAGGGGCACTACGAATGAGCAGTTCTTC

v_call: TRBV7-8
clone_size: few
d_call: TRBD2
j_call: TRBJ2-2
cdr3_aa: CASTLWGLEDTGELFF
cdr3_nt: TGTGCCAGCACCTTGTGGGGACTAGAAGACACCGGGGAGCTGTTTTTT

v_call: TRBV9
clone_size: .
d_call: .
j_call: TRBJ1-1
cdr3_aa: CASSVAGNTEAFF
cdr3_nt: TGTGCCAGCAGCGTAGCGGGGAACACTGAAGCTTTCTTT

v_call: TRBV10-3
clone_size: .
d_call: TRBD1
j_call: TRBJ1-2
cdr3_aa: CAISANRGRDYGYTF
cdr3_nt: TGTGCCATCAGCGCTAACAGGGGGCGCGACTATGGCTACACCTTC

v_call: TRBV15
clone_size: .
d_call: .
j_call: TRBJ1-4
cdr3_aa: CATSRDPGATNEKLFF
cdr3_nt: TGTGCCACCAGCAGAGATCCGGGGGCAACTAATGAAAAACTGTTTTTT

v_call: TRBV5-1
clone_size: .
d_call: TRBD1
j_call: TRBJ1-6
cdr3_aa: CASSDGTGGSNSPLHF
cdr3_nt: TGCGCCAGCAGTGACGGGACAGGGGGTAGTAATTCACCCCTCCACTTT

v_call: TRBV7-9
clone_size: .
d_call: .
j_call: TRBJ1-1
cdr3_aa: CASSPKLRRAMNGEAFF
cdr3_nt: TGTGCCAGCAGCCCTAAATTACGGCGGGCCATGAACGGTGAAGCTTTCTTT

v_call: TRBV9
clone_size: once
d_call: TRBD1
j_call: TRBJ1-2
cdr3_aa: CASSVAGTGDGYTF
cdr3_nt: TGTGCCAGCAGCGTAGCCGGGACAGGGGACGGCTACACCTTC

v_call: TRBV5-1
clone_size: .
d_call: TRBD1
j_call: TRBJ2-3
cdr3_aa: CASSLEGTGTPTQYF
cdr3_nt: TGCGCCAGCAGCTTGGAGGGGACAGGGACACCGACGCAGTATTTT

v_call: TRBV2
clone_size: few
d_call: .
j_call: TRBJ1-5
cdr3_aa: CASRDRDYSNQPQHF
cdr3_nt: TGTGCCAGCAGGGACCGGGACTATAGCAATCAGCCCCAGCATTTT

v_call: TRBV2
clone_size: once
d_call: TRBD2
j_call: TRBJ2-7
cdr3_aa: CASRGLVYEQYF
cdr3_nt: TGTGCCAGCAGGGGACTAGTCTACGAGCAGTACTTC

v_call: TRBV5-6
clone_size: .
d_call: TRBD1
j_call: TRBJ1-4
cdr3_aa: CASSLVRQGANEKLFF
cdr3_nt: TGTGCCAGCAGCTTGGTCCGACAGGGGGCTAATGAAAAACTGTTTTTT

v_call: TRBV24-1
clone_size: .
d_call: .
j_call: TRBJ1-4
cdr3_aa: CATSDSYRREVNGDEKLFF
cdr3_nt: TGTGCCACCAGTGATTCCTACCGGAGGGAGGTCAACGGGGATGAAAAACTGTTTTTT

v_call: TRBV29-1
clone_size: .
d_call: TRBD2
j_call: TRBJ2-7
cdr3_aa: CSVVPSGVGEQYF
cdr3_nt: TGCAGCGTTGTACCTAGCGGGGTTGGCGAGCAGTACTTC

v_call: TRBV19
clone_size: .
d_call: .
j_call: TRBJ1-4
cdr3_aa: CASNRGDFNEKLFF
cdr3_nt: TGTGCCAGTAACCGTGGAGACTTTAATGAAAAACTGTTTTTT

v_call: TRBV4-1
clone_size: .
d_call: .
j_call: TRBJ1-3
cdr3_aa: CASSQDRGSGNTIYF
cdr3_nt: TGCGCCAGCAGCCAAGATCGGGGATCTGGAAACACCATATATTTT

v_call: TRBV27
clone_size: .
d_call: TRBD2
j_call: TRBJ2-7
cdr3_aa: CASRPAGGPYEQYF
cdr3_nt: TGTGCCAGCAGGCCGGCGGGGGGGCCCTACGAGCAGTACTTC

v_call: TRBV6-5
clone_size: .
d_call: TRBD2
j_call: TRBJ2-7
cdr3_aa: CASSTIAGGSYEQYF
cdr3_nt: TGTGCCAGCAGTACGATAGCGGGGGGTTCCTACGAGCAGTACTTC

v_call: TRBV5-4
clone_size: .
d_call: TRBD1
j_call: TRBJ1-1
cdr3_aa: CASSSPGQGNTEAFF
cdr3_nt: TGTGCCAGCAGCTCACCGGGACAGGGGAACACTGAAGCTTTCTTT

v_call: TRBV4-1
clone_size: .
d_call: .
j_call: TRBJ1-5
cdr3_aa: CASSQRRDFSYPQHF
cdr3_nt: TGCGCCAGCAGCCAACGAAGGGACTTCAGTTACCCCCAGCATTTT

v_call: TRBV11-2
clone_size: .
d_call: TRBD1
j_call: TRBJ2-7
cdr3_aa: CASSLGRVGGTGIYEQYF
cdr3_nt: TGTGCCAGCAGCTTAGGACGGGTTGGCGGGACAGGGATATACGAGCAGTACTTC

v_call: TRBV7-3
clone_size: .
d_call: .
j_call: TRBJ2-1
cdr3_aa: CASSGPQVNEQFF
cdr3_nt: TGTGCCAGCAGTGGACCACAGGTCAATGAGCAGTTCTTC

v_call: TRBV30
clone_size: .
d_call: .
j_call: TRBJ2-7
cdr3_aa: CAWSVSPGSGLAYEQYF
cdr3_nt: TGTGCCTGGAGTGTTTCTCCAGGTTCAGGACTTGCCTACGAGCAGTACTTC

v_call: TRBV12-3/TRBV12-4
clone_size: .
d_call: TRBD1
j_call: TRBJ1-1
cdr3_aa: CASLHRGNTEAFF
cdr3_nt: TGTGCCAGCTTACACAGGGGGAACACTGAAGCTTTCTTT

v_call: TRBV5-1
clone_size: .
d_call: .
j_call: TRBJ1-6
cdr3_aa: CASSSTGYNSPLHF
cdr3_nt: TGCGCCAGCAGCAGCACAGGGTATAATTCACCCCTCCACTTT

v_call: TRBV4-2
clone_size: once
d_call: .
j_call: TRBJ1-1
cdr3_aa: CASSQVIRANTEAFF
cdr3_nt: TGTGCCAGCAGCCAAGTAATTCGAGCGAACACTGAAGCTTTCTTT

v_call: TRBV2
clone_size: once
d_call: TRBD2
j_call: TRBJ2-1
cdr3_aa: CASSSKSGGPLNEQFF
cdr3_nt: TGTGCCAGCAGTTCCAAAAGCGGGGGGCCGCTCAATGAGCAGTTCTTC